A selection of T cell receptor beta chains follows, all from one sample in a study of T-cell reconstitution after alpha-beta-depleted transplantation in children. TCRdb ran MiXCR on the PCR reads and lists one entry per CDR3 protein. This sample has some 390,000 distinct CDR3 sequences, with about 20% found just once. Sequenced material: PBMCs from the stem cell graft donor, taken from the stem cell graft. These receptors originate from a human donor who donated a stem cell graft to a child with acute myeloid leukemia. The CDR3 runs from the conserved cysteine through the conserved F or W. D genes are given only for firm matches. Size is omitted from some rows. Given values are once, few, many or a class for expanded clones.

V gene	clone size	J gene	D gene	CDR3 protein	CDR3 DNA
TRBV27	.	TRBJ1-5	.	CASSQTINQPQHF	TGTGCCAGCAGCCAGACTATTAATCAGCCCCAGCATTTT
TRBV20-1	few	TRBJ2-1	TRBD1	CSARVQGGEQFF	TGCAGTGCTAGAGTACAGGGGGGTGAGCAGTTCTTC
TRBV29-1	many	TRBJ2-7	TRBD2	CSSRAPGGEQYF	TGCAGCTCCCGGGCCCCGGGGGGCGAGCAGTACTTC
TRBV7-6	many	TRBJ2-1	.	CASSLASAVTYNEQFF	TGTGCCAGCAGCTTAGCTTCAGCGGTCACCTACAATGAGCAGTTCTTC
TRBV7-6	few	TRBJ2-1	.	CASSPSDSPNEQFF	TGTGCCAGCAGTCCCTCGGACAGCCCCAATGAGCAGTTCTTC
TRBV3-1	.	TRBJ2-7	.	CASSQGPTSGYEQYF	TGTGCCAGCAGCCAAGGGCCGACATCCGGCTACGAGCAGTACTTC
TRBV7-2	.	TRBJ1-5	TRBD1	CASSSTGTGVRQPQHF	TGTGCCAGCAGCTCAACCGGGACAGGGGTACGACAGCCCCAGCATTTT
TRBV7-6	.	TRBJ2-3	.	CASSLARDTQYF	TGTGCCAGCAGCTTAGCTCGAGATACGCAGTATTTT
TRBV20-1	.	TRBJ2-5	.	CSANRGGKQETQYF	TGCAGTGCTAACCGAGGGGGGAAGCAAGAGACCCAGTACTTC
TRBV20-1	.	TRBJ2-7	.	CSARVGLAVNEQYF	TGCAGTGCTAGAGTAGGCCTAGCTGTTAACGAGCAGTACTTC
TRBV6-1	.	TRBJ2-1	TRBD2	CASRKRGSAGLAVDNEQFF	TGTGCCAGCAGAAAGCGGGGCAGTGCGGGACTAGCGGTGGACAATGAGCAGTTCTTC
TRBV11-2	.	TRBJ1-6	TRBD1	CASSLGGRGLSYNSPLHF	TGTGCCAGCAGCTTAGGTGGCAGGGGGCTGTCCTATAATTCACCCCTCCACTTT
TRBV29-1	few	TRBJ2-1	.	CSERESAYNEQFF	TGCAGCGAACGGGAGTCGGCCTACAATGAGCAGTTCTTC
TRBV7-8	.	TRBJ2-1	.	CASSFSGTVVRNEQFF	TGTGCCAGCAGCTTCTCGGGAACGGTAGTACGGAATGAGCAGTTCTTC
TRBV3-1	.	TRBJ2-1	TRBD2	CASSQSGLAGKGRTNEQFF	TGTGCCAGCAGCCAAAGTGGGCTAGCGGGGAAAGGGAGAACCAATGAGCAGTTCTTC
TRBV15	.	TRBJ2-4	.	CATSRGGLAKNIQYF	TGTGCCACCAGCAGAGGAGGGCTAGCCAAAAACATTCAGTACTTC
TRBV2	.	TRBJ2-5	.	CASNGLGRKETQYF	TGTGCCAGCAATGGACTGGGCCGAAAAGAGACCCAGTACTTC
TRBV27	.	TRBJ2-3	TRBD2	CASRIKAGVSTDTQYF	TGTGCCAGCAGGATAAAAGCGGGAGTGAGCACAGATACGCAGTATTTT
TRBV12-3/TRBV12-4	many	TRBJ1-5	.	CASSLGLGQPQHF	TGTGCCAGCAGTTTAGGTCTGGGACAGCCCCAGCATTTT
TRBV7-9	.	TRBJ2-7	.	CASSPKGPNEQYF	TGTGCCAGCAGCCCCAAGGGGCCCAACGAGCAGTACTTC
TRBV19	.	TRBJ2-7	TRBD1	CASTLTGSSYEQYF	TGTGCCAGTACCCTGACAGGGAGCTCCTACGAGCAGTACTTC
TRBV27	.	TRBJ2-1	.	CASSSHEGPTDNEQFF	TGTGCCAGCAGTTCCCATGAGGGACCGACCGACAATGAGCAGTTCTTC
TRBV2	.	TRBJ2-1	.	CASSEGSSDSYNEQFF	TGTGCCAGCAGTGAGGGCTCTAGCGACTCCTACAATGAGCAGTTCTTC
TRBV14	.	TRBJ2-1	TRBD2	CASSPRLAGVVEQFF	TGTGCCAGCAGCCCCCGCCTAGCGGGAGTGGTTGAGCAGTTCTTC
TRBV3-1	few	TRBJ2-1	TRBD2	CASKFGTSGSNEQFF	TGTGCCAGCAAGTTCGGGACTAGCGGGAGTAATGAGCAGTTCTTC
TRBV4-3	.	TRBJ2-1	TRBD2	CASSQGTGEGLNNEQFF	TGCGCCAGCAGCCAAGGAACGGGGGAGGGCCTAAACAATGAGCAGTTCTTC
TRBV29-1	many	TRBJ1-3	.	CSVENSGNTIYF	TGCAGCGTTGAGAACTCTGGAAACACCATATATTTT
TRBV7-2	.	TRBJ2-1	TRBD2	CASSLASGRLREQFF	TGTGCCAGCAGCTTAGCTAGCGGGAGGCTAAGGGAGCAGTTCTTC
TRBV12-3/TRBV12-4	.	TRBJ2-3	.	CASSLRVPNTDTQYF	TGTGCCAGCAGTTTACGGGTTCCGAACACAGATACGCAGTATTTT
TRBV20-1	many	TRBJ2-3	TRBD2	CSAMREGSTDTQYF	TGCAGTGCTATGAGGGAGGGAAGCACAGATACGCAGTATTTT
TRBV12-3/TRBV12-4	medium-sized	TRBJ2-1	TRBD2	CASSPKRDRLGNEQFF	TGTGCCAGCAGTCCAAAGCGGGACCGGTTGGGGAATGAGCAGTTCTTC
TRBV29-1	.	TRBJ2-3	.	CSVASRGGDTQYF	TGCAGCGTTGCTTCCAGGGGAGGAGATACGCAGTATTTT
TRBV29-1	.	TRBJ2-7	TRBD1	CSGSPGQGAREQYF	TGCAGCGGCTCTCCGGGACAGGGGGCGCGGGAGCAGTACTTC